This entry lists 26 T cell receptor beta chains sequenced from one sample in a study of T cell responses to AZD1222 COVID-19 vaccine. Sequencing was performed with immunoSEQ multiplex PCR; in TCRdb, only in-frame clones are kept and a portion is missing. Of 110,000 to 150,000 clones listed, approximately 93% are singletons. The material sequenced was peripheral blood, taken after recovery from COVID-19. These TCRs come from an adult who had recovered from COVID-19.

J is TRBJ2-1 and V is TRBV6-6, with a possible D match to TRBD2 (6 bases). The CDR3 extends over 15 amino acids. V was cut by 6 bases and J by 5 bases, with 17 bases left in between. Germline CDR1 is MNHNY and CDR2 is SVGAGI (reference sequence). The CDR3 loop reads CASSPPGEGHNEQFF. DNA for the CDR3: TGTGCCAGCAGCCCCCCGGGAGAAGGGCACAATGAGCAGTTCTTC.

J is TRBJ2-1 and V is TRBV9; 8 nucleotides match TRBD2. V was clipped by 6 bases and J by 3 bases; unmatched bases: 5. The CDR3 is 14 residues long. Germline values: CDR1 SGDLS, CDR2 YYNGEE. CDR3 loop: CASTVGRGYNEQFF. The DNA of the CDR3 is TGTGCCAGCACCGTCGGGAGGGGCTACAATGAGCAGTTCTTC.

The chain combines TRBV11-2 with TRBJ2-7, with D possibly matching TRBD2 (5 bases). Per the germline V gene, CDR1 is SGHAT and CDR2 is FQNNGV. The CDR3 contains 15 residues. Trimming took off 0 bases at V and 0 bases at J, with 9 bases between the two ends. CDR3: CASSLEAGSSYEQYF. In DNA form, the CDR3 reads TGTGCCAGCAGCTTAGAGGCGGGCAGCTCCTACGAGCAGTACTTC. Full variable domain (rest looked up from reference TRBV11-2 and TRBJ2-7): EAGVAQSPRYKIIEKRQSVAFWCNPISGHATLYWYQQILGQGPKLLIQFQNNGVVDDSQLPKDRFSAERLKGVDSTLKIQPAKLEDSAVYLCASSLEAGSSYEQYFGPGTRLTVT.

CDR3 nucleotides: TGTGCCAGCAGCGAGGGCCCAGGGGGACCTGGAAACACCATATATTTT. Its protein product is CASSEGPGGPGNTIYF. V usage is TRBV9 and J usage is TRBJ1-3; 7 nucleotides agree with TRBD1. The CDR3 has 16 residues. The V gene end was trimmed by 3 bases and the J gene end by 2 bases; junction bases not matched to a gene: 8. The germline V gene has CDR1 SGDLS and CDR2 YYNGEE.

Concerning this clone itself: Sequence at one end of the junction differs from germline and may be a read error. The genes are TRBV7-2 and TRBJ2-4; tentatively, D is TRBD2 (6 bases). The V gene's germline CDR1 is SGHTA and CDR2 FQGNSA. The CDR3 sequence is 15 residues long. CDR3 residues: CASSQALLRDSPQFF. CDR3 nucleotide sequence: TGTGCCAGCAGCCAGGCTCTTTTGAGGGACTCCCCGCAATTCTTC.

The CDR3 nucleotides read TGTGCCAGTAGTAAAACGAGGATGTTAGGGTATAGCAATCAGCCCCAGCATTTT. This translates into CASSKTRMLGYSNQPQHF. The rearrangement links TRBV19 to TRBJ1-5; D remains ambiguous. The CDR3 covers 18 residues. V gave up 4 bases and J gave up 0 bases, with 19 bases separating them. In germline, CDR1 is LNHDA, CDR2 SQIVND (reference sequence). The full variable domain, rest sourced from reference TRBV19 and TRBJ1-5, is DGGITQSPKYLFRKEGQNVTLSCEQNLNHDAMYWYRQDPGQGLRLIYYSQIVNDFQKGDIAEGYSVSREKKESFPLTVTSAQKNPTAFYLCASSKTRMLGYSNQPQHFGDGTRLSIL.

V gene TRBV11-3 combines with J gene TRBJ2-7, with 8 bases identical to TRBD2. V was clipped by 4 bases and J by 1 base; unmatched bases: 9. The germline V gene has CDR1 SGHNT and CDR2 YENEEA. The CDR3 is 16 residues long. CDR3 region: CASSSSGTSGSYEQYF. For the CDR3, the DNA is TGTGCCAGCAGCTCATCCGGAACTAGCGGATCCTACGAGCAGTACTTC.

This clone was recorded once. V usage is TRBV14 and J usage is TRBJ2-2, with D possibly TRBD2 on 6 matching bases. This CDR3 comprises 16 residues. The germline CDR1 and CDR2 sequences are SGHDN and FVKESK. The ends were cut back, 1 base at V and 0 bases at J, with 9 bases in the middle. CDR3 sequence reads: CASSQARLANTGELFF. The CDR3 nucleotides read TGTGCCAGCAGCCAAGCTAGACTAGCGAACACCGGGGAGCTGTTTTTT. Filled out from reference TRBV14 and TRBJ2-2, the complete variable domain reads EAGVTQFPSHSVIEKGQTVTLRCDPISGHDNLYWYRRVMGKEIKFLLHFVKESKQDESGMPNNRFLAERTGGTYSTLKVQPAELEDSGVYFCASSQARLANTGELFFGEGSRLTVL.

The chain combines TRBV29-1 with TRBJ2-3, with D perhaps matching TRBD1 (6 bases). This CDR3 is built from 13 residues. Germline V gene sequence: CDR1 SQVTM, CDR2 ANQGSEA. V gave up 4 bases and J gave up 5 bases, with 13 bases separating them. The CDR3 DNA follows: TGCAGCGTTGGAGGGCCAGGGGTAGATACGCAGTATTTT. This encodes CSVGGPGVDTQYF.

The chain links TRBV30 to TRBJ2-2; no reliable D call. Looked up from germline, CDR1 is GTSNPN and CDR2 is SVGIG (reference sequence). The V gene lost 0 bases and the J gene lost 3 bases, with 14 bases spanning the gap. CDR3 length: 16 amino acids. The CDR3 is CAWSVNRRADTGELFF. CDR3 in DNA: TGTGCCTGGAGTGTCAACAGACGGGCAGACACCGGGGAGCTGTTTTTT.

This clone was picked up one time. CDR3 DNA: TGTGCCAGCAGCCAAGTAAACCTACAGGGGAGCGCTGAAGCTTTCTTT. Its protein product is CASSQVNLQGSAEAFF. The chain is built from TRBV3-1 (or the pseudogene TRBV3-2) and TRBJ1-1, with 7 bases lining up with TRBD1. The CDR3 consists of 16 residues. Germline V gives CDR1 LGHDT, CDR2 YNNKEL (reference sequence). V was pared by 1 base and J by 6 bases, with 11 bases of the junction left unmatched.

The gene calls are TRBV27 and TRBJ2-3, with 7 positions matching TRBD2. Per germline, CDR1 MNHEY and CDR2 SMNVEV (reference sequence). The CDR3 is 17 residues long. Germline trimming cut 6 bases from V and 4 bases from J; bases unmatched to any gene: 16. This CDR3 reads CASSPKGGGLAADTQYF. The CDR3 nucleotides are TGTGCCAGCAGCCCGAAGGGCGGGGGATTAGCCGCAGATACGCAGTATTTT.

The genes are TRBV28 and TRBJ2-3, with a possible D match to TRBD2 (5 bases). This CDR3 has 17 amino acids. CDR1 and CDR2 (germline): MDHEN, SYDVKM. Trimming pared 3 bases from V and 2 bases from J, leaving 18 bases between. CDR3 DNA: TGTGCCAGCAGTTTGGAAGAGGGAATGTCCTACACAGATACGCAGTATTTT. Translated: CASSLEEGMSYTDTQYF. Together with reference TRBV28 and TRBJ2-3, the CDR3 gives the full variable domain: DVKVTQSSRYLVKRTGEKVFLECVQDMDHENMFWYRQDPGLGLRLIYFSYDVKMKEKGDIPEGYSVSREKKERFSLILESASTNQTSMYLCASSLEEGMSYTDTQYFGPGTRLTVL.

CDR3 coding DNA: TGTGCCAGCAGCTACAGGGATAACGAGCAGTACTTC. Translating it yields CASSYRDNEQYF. The rearrangement links TRBV9 to TRBJ2-7; tentatively, D is TRBD1 (6 bases). The V gene lost 4 bases and the J gene lost 5 bases, with 10 bases spanning the gap. CDR3 length: 12 amino acids. Germline V gives CDR1 SGDLS, CDR2 YYNGEE.

This clone was detected only a few times. CDR3 DNA sequence: TGCGCCAGCAGCCTACTCGGCAGTACAAAAGAGACCCAGTACTTC. Its translation: CASSLLGSTKETQYF. V gene TRBV4-1 combines with J gene TRBJ2-5; the D is unclear. Germline lookup yields CDR1 MGHRA and CDR2 YSYEKL. The CDR3 extends over 15 amino acids. Trimming left V 4 bases short and J 3 bases short, with 15 bases between.

V is TRBV11-2 and J is TRBJ2-7; TRBD2 matches 11 bases. J lost 3 bases, V lost 1 base, and 2 bases had no gene match. The CDR3 sequence is 15 residues long. The germline gives CDR1 SGHAT, CDR2 FQNNGV. CDR3 nucleotides: TGTGCCAGCAGCTTAGTGCTAGCGGGAGGCTACGAGCAGTACTTC. It specifies CASSLVLAGGYEQYF.

This clone was seen only once. The genes are TRBV5-1 and TRBJ2-3, with D possibly matching TRBD1 (5 bases). The CDR3 spans 15 residues. Germline V gene data show CDR1 as SGHRS and CDR2 as YFSETQ. V lost 1 base and J lost 6, with 15 bases in between. The CDR3 loop is CASSLSQGPVDTQYF. The CDR3 coding sequence is TGCGCCAGCAGCTTGAGCCAGGGTCCTGTGGATACGCAGTATTTT.

This clone was seen just once. The V gene is TRBV19, the J gene TRBJ2-5; D uncertain. The CDR3 is 16 amino acids. Deletions cut 0 bases from V and 5 bases from J, with 16 bases between. Germline V gene lookup returns CDR1 LNHDA and CDR2 SQIVND (reference sequence). The CDR3 protein is CASSIDGMGYGETQYF. The CDR3 bases are TGTGCCAGTAGTATAGATGGGATGGGGTACGGGGAGACCCAGTACTTC.

The gene calls are TRBV6-4 and TRBJ2-1, with 9 bases matching TRBD2. Germline CDR1 and CDR2: MRHNA and SNTAGT. This CDR3 has 17 residues. Germline trimming cut 0 bases from V and 6 bases from J; bases unmatched to any gene: 9. In DNA, the CDR3 is TGTGCCAGCAGTGACTCGAGTCGGGCGGGAGGGCCCAATGAGCAGTTCTTC. It codes for CASSDSSRAGGPNEQFF.

This clone appeared a single time. This chain uses TRBV13 with TRBJ2-7; perhaps TRBD1 as D (5 bases). Per germline, CDR1 PRHDT and CDR2 FYEKMQ (reference sequence). V lost 0 bases to trimming and J lost 10 bases, with 16 bases between them. CDR3 length: 14 amino acids. The CDR3 sequence: CASSLGGVGRSQYF. The CDR3 nucleotides read TGTGCCAGCAGCTTAGGAGGGGTGGGCAGAAGTCAGTACTTC.

The chain uses TRBV19 and TRBJ2-1; 13 bases are a match to TRBD2. V lost 5 bases and J lost 4; bases outside the gene matches: 23. CDR1 and CDR2 (germline): LNHDA, SQIVND (reference sequence). The CDR3 loop spans 22 amino acids. CDR3 amino acids: CASSFTVTTSGRVSAIYNEQFF. CDR3 DNA sequence: TGTGCCAGTAGTTTCACCGTCACAACTAGCGGGAGGGTTAGTGCCATATACAATGAGCAGTTCTTC.

This chain connects TRBV28 to TRBJ1-5, with 8 bases aligning to TRBD1. Germline trimming cut 6 bases from V and 3 bases from J; bases unmatched to any gene: 19. The length of the CDR3 is 19 residues. The germline gives CDR1 MDHEN, CDR2 SYDVKM. In nucleotides, the CDR3 is TGTGCCAGCAGCCGGACAGGGATGAGGATTGTGGGAGCCAATCAGCCCCAGCATTTT. Its protein is CASSRTGMRIVGANQPQHF.

The J gene is TRBJ2-1, the V gene TRBV20-1; D call uncertain. The V gene's germline CDR1 is DFQATT and CDR2 SNEGSKA (reference sequence). V was cut by 5 bases and J by 7 bases, with 9 bases left in between. This CDR3 contains 11 residues. The CDR3, as DNA: TGCAGTGCTTACGCTACGAATGAGCAGTTCTTC. The encoded protein is CSAYATNEQFF.

This chain uses TRBV5-5 with TRBJ2-1, with unresolved D. This CDR3 spans 14 amino acids. Germline CDR1 and CDR2: SGHKS and YYEKEE (reference sequence). V was clipped by 6 bases and J by 0 bases, with 10 bases between them. CDR3 protein: CASTLDVSYNEQFF. The CDR3 DNA is TGTGCCAGCACCCTAGATGTCTCCTACAATGAGCAGTTCTTC.

The rearrangement uses TRBV21-1 and TRBJ2-7; the DNA was not used to check the table's D call, TRBD1. TRBV21-1 is a listed pseudogene. The CDR3 extends over 14 amino acids. CDR3: CASKSNRGSYEQYF. CDR3 nucleotide sequence: TGTGCCAGCAAGAGTAACAGGGGCTCCTACGAGCAGTACTTC.

The V gene is TRBV11-2, the J gene TRBJ1-1, with no clear D. This CDR3 is 13 amino acids long. CDR1 SGHAT and CDR2 FQNNGV come from the germline V gene. V shed 2 bases and J shed 6 bases, with 10 bases lying between them. In DNA form, the CDR3 reads TGTGCCAGCAGCTTACCCCACGTATCTGAAGCTTTCTTT. It specifies CASSLPHVSEAFF.